The source of this T cell receptor beta chain is a study of blood T cells in healthy people across ages. Overall study findings and caveats: Age showed a roughly linear inverse relationship with TCR beta diversity per million T cells.

This clonotype was counted a few times. Its matching antigen is unknown. A second PCR of roughly 7 to 11 cycles used a sample-barcoded 5' primer and a J-beta primer mix. TCRdb called the 5' RACE reads again in MiXCR, with one record for every CDR3 protein. The repertoire has over 1,500,000 distinct CDR3 sequences, about 49% of them found once; the top ten carry more than 2%. Trimming took 6 bases from V and 3 from J; bases not matched to a gene: 5. The CDR3 extends over 15 amino acids. Germline V CDR1 and CDR2: MNHEY, SMNVEV (reference sequence). The sample consisted of blood. The J gene is TRBJ2-4, the V gene TRBV27; 10 bases align to TRBD2. This clonotype was obtained from a woman aged 40 to 55 in good health. The CDR3 sequence is CASSSSGGYKNIQYF. The CDR3, as DNA: TGTGCCAGCAGCTCTAGCGGGGGATACAAAAACATTCAGTACTTC.